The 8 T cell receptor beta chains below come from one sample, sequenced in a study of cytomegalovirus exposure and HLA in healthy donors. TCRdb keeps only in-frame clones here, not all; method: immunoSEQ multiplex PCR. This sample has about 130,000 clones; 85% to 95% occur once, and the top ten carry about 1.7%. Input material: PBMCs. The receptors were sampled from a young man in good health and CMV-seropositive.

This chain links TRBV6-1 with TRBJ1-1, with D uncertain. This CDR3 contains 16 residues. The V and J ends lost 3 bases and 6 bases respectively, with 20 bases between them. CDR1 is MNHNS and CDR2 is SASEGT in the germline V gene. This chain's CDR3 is CASSDFLGPRMSEAFF. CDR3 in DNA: TGTGCCAGCAGTGATTTCTTAGGCCCGCGGATGTCTGAAGCTTTCTTT.

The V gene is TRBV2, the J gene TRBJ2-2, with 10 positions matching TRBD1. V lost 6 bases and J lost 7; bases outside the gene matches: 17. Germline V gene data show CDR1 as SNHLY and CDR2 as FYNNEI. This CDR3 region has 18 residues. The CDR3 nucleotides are TGTGCCAGCAGCAAAGGACCACCGACAGGGGGCGCGAACGGGGAGCTGTTTTTT. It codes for CASSKGPPTGGANGELFF.

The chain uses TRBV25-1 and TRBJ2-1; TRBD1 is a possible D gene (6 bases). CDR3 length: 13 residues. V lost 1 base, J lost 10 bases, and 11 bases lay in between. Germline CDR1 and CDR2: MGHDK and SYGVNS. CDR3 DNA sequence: TGTGCCAGCAGTGAATCAGGGGTGAGAGAGCAGTTCTTC. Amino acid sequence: CASSESGVREQFF.

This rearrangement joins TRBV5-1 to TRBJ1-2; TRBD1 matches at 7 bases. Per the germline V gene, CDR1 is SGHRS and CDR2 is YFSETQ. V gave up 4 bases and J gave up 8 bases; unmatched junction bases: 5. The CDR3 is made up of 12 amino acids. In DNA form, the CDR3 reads TGCGCCAGCAGCAGTCGGACAGGCGGCTACACCTTC. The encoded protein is CASSSRTGGYTF.

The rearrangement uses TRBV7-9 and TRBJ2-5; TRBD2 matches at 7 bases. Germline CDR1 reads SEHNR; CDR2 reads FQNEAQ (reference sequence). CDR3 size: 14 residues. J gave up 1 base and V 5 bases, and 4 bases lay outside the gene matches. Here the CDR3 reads CASSPSSGQETQYF. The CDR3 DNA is TGTGCCAGCAGCCCCTCTAGCGGCCAAGAGACCCAGTACTTC.

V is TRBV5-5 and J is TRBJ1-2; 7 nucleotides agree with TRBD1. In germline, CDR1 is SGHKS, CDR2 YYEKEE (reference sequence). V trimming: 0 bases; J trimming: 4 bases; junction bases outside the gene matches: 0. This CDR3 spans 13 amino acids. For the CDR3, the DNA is TGTGCCAGCAGCTTGGAGGGGGCCTATGGCTACACCTTC. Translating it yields CASSLEGAYGYTF.

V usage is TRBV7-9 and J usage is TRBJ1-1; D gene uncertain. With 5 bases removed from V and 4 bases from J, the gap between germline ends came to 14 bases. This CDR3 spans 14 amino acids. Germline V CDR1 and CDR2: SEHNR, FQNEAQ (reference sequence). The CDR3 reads CASSPATLVTEAFF. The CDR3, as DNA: TGTGCCAGCAGCCCCGCCACATTGGTCACTGAAGCTTTCTTT.

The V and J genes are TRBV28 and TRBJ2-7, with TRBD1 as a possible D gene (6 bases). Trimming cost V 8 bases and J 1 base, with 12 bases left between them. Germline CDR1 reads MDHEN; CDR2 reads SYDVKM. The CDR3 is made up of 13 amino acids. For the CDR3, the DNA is TGTGCCAGCGACGGACAGCGATCCTACGAGCAGTACTTC. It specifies CASDGQRSYEQYF. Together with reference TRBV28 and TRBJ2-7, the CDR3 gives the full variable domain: DVKVTQSSRYLVKRTGEKVFLECVQDMDHENMFWYRQDPGLGLRLIYFSYDVKMKEKGDIPEGYSVSREKKERFSLILESASTNQTSMYLCASDGQRSYEQYFGPGTRLTVT.